Below are 7 T cell receptor beta chains sequenced from a single sample in a study of blood T cell repertoires in COVID-19. Libraries were prepared by immunoSEQ multiplex PCR; TCRdb keeps only in-frame clonotypes and omits some of them. The profile shows over 300,000 clones, around 92% of them singletons. Sequenced input: peripheral blood. The receptors shown here come from a man aged 18-30 years who had recovered from COVID-19.

The gene calls are TRBV7-8 and TRBJ2-2; tentatively, D is TRBD2 (7 bases). Per the germline V gene, CDR1 is SGHVS and CDR2 is FQNEAQ. V lost 4 bases and J lost 6, with 21 bases in between. The CDR3 extends over 17 amino acids. For the CDR3, the DNA is TGTGCCAGCAGCTCTCGTGGGGAGGGGGACGACCCCGGGGAGCTGTTTTTT. Residues: CASSSRGEGDDPGELFF.

V and J are TRBV5-4 and TRBJ2-3; 7 bases align to TRBD1. CDR1 and CDR2 from the germline V gene are SGHNT and YYREEE (reference sequence). The CDR3 covers 16 residues. Losses at the gene ends were 0 bases for V and 1 base for J; bases not matched to a gene: 5. The CDR3 DNA reads TGTGCCAGCAGCTTGGCGACAGGGTATGGCACAGATACGCAGTATTTT. It is translated as CASSLATGYGTDTQYF.

This clone has just one count. The chain couples TRBV18 to TRBJ2-1, with 12 bases aligning to TRBD2. From germline, CDR1 is KGHSH and CDR2 LQKENI. The trim removed 3 bases at V and 7 bases at J, leaving 4 bases unmatched. The CDR3 covers 15 residues. The CDR3 loop reads CASSPGTSGRNEQFF. As DNA, the CDR3 is TGTGCCAGCTCACCCGGGACTAGCGGGCGTAATGAGCAGTTCTTC.

J is TRBJ2-1 and V is TRBV6-1, with a tentative D call TRBD2 (5 bases). The CDR3 extends over 13 amino acids. Trimming left V 0 bases short and J 9 bases short, with 9 bases between. Germline V gives CDR1 MNHNS, CDR2 SASEGT. DNA for the CDR3: TGTGCCAGCAGTGAAGCGCTTCGGGGTGAGCAGTTCTTC. Encoded protein: CASSEALRGEQFF.

The chain combines TRBV2 with TRBJ1-6, with 9 nucleotides matching TRBD1. Unmatched junction bases numbered 7, after V lost 6 bases and J lost 7 bases. Germline values: CDR1 SNHLY, CDR2 FYNNEI. The CDR3 loop spans 15 amino acids. The CDR3 protein is CASRDGTGRNSPLHF. The CDR3 DNA is TGTGCCAGCAGAGACGGGACAGGGAGGAATTCACCCCTCCACTTT.

The chain is built from TRBV12-5 and TRBJ2-1; weak D call: TRBD2 (6 bases). CDR1 is LGHNT and CDR2 is FRNRAP in the germline V gene. CDR3 length: 13 residues. With 0 bases removed from V and 8 bases from J, the gap between germline ends came to 8 bases. The CDR3 is CASGLVLADEQFF. CDR3 DNA sequence: TGTGCTAGTGGTTTGGTACTAGCAGATGAGCAGTTCTTC.

CDR3 sequence (DNA): TGTGCCAGCAGCGTAGTTGCAGGGGAGACAGATACGCAGTATTTT. This encodes CASSVVAGETDTQYF. This sequence joins TRBV9 and TRBJ2-3; a possible D gene is TRBD1 (6 bases). Germline loops: CDR1 SGDLS, CDR2 YYNGEE. Trimming removed 0 bases from V and 3 bases from J, with 11 bases in between. The CDR3 has 15 residues. Filled out from reference TRBV9 and TRBJ2-3, the complete variable domain reads DSGVTQTPKHLITATGQRVTLRCSPRSGDLSVYWYQQSLDQGLQFLIQYYNGEERAKGNILERFSAQQFPDLHSELNLSSLELGDSALYFCASSVVAGETDTQYFGPGTRLTVL.